Shown below are 18 T cell receptor beta chains from a single sample sequenced in a study of blood T cells in healthy people across ages. The use of a sample-barcoded 5' primer and a J-beta primer mix characterized a second PCR of roughly 6 to 12 cycles. MiXCR, run by TCRdb on the 5' RACE reads, gives a single entry per CDR3 protein. The sample carries some 1.8 million distinct CDR3 sequences, roughly two fifths recorded once. The sample taken for sequencing was blood. These receptors came from a human donor in good health.

This chain connects TRBV7-2 to TRBJ2-5, with D possibly TRBD1 on 5 matching bases. The CDR3 extends over 15 amino acids. Deletions cut 3 bases from V and 4 bases from J, with 15 bases between. Germline V gene lookup returns CDR1 SGHTA and CDR2 FQGNSA. CDR3 protein: CASSFDYRRLETQYF. DNA of the CDR3: TGTGCCAGCAGCTTCGATTACAGGCGATTAGAGACCCAGTACTTC.

This chain uses TRBV29-1 with TRBJ1-2; D gene unclear. CDR3 length: 12 amino acids. Germline V gene data show CDR1 as SQVTM and CDR2 as ANQGSEA. V lost 7 bases, J lost 4 bases, and 13 bases lay in between. The CDR3 region is CSAAGQSYGYTF. In nucleotides, the CDR3 is TGCAGCGCGGCTGGGCAGTCCTATGGCTACACCTTC.

This clonotype was counted between two and nine times. This chain joins TRBV6-2 or TRBV6-3 and TRBJ1-2; the D gene is possibly TRBD1 (5 bases). V lost 5 bases and J lost 7, with 17 bases in between. The CDR3 runs to 14 residues. The germline CDR1 and CDR2 sequences are MNHEY and SVGEGT. CDR3 region: CASSKLQGNSGYTF. Here the CDR3 DNA reads TGTGCCAGCAGTAAACTTCAGGGAAATAGTGGCTACACCTTC.

This clonotype was picked up one time. The junction departs from the called germline gene at one end, perhaps through a read error. The chain joins TRBV20-1 to TRBJ2-1; D is uncertain. Germline-derived CDR1 and CDR2 are DFQATT and SNEGSKA (reference sequence). The CDR3 is 16 residues long. This CDR3 is CSARDGVTGSYNEQVF. CDR3 in DNA: TGCAGTGCTAGAGATGGAGTAACCGGTTCCTACAATGAGCAGGTCTTC.

This clonotype has just a few counts. V and J are TRBV5-1 and TRBJ1-1, with D maybe TRBD1 (6 bases). The germline V gene has CDR1 SGHRS and CDR2 YFSETQ. The CDR3 extends over 15 amino acids. V gave up 4 bases and J gave up 9 bases, with 22 bases separating them. Here the CDR3 DNA reads TGCGCCAGCAGCATGCCCGGGGGGGCCACCTCTCAAGCTTTCTTT. Translating gives CASSMPGGATSQAFF.

This clonotype was seen more than once but under ten times. This sequence joins TRBV10-3 and TRBJ2-5, with D perhaps TRBD1 or TRBD2 (5 bases each). The V and J ends lost 0 bases and 3 bases respectively, with 5 bases between them. Looked up from germline, CDR1 is ENHRY and CDR2 is SYGVKD. This CDR3 has 13 amino acids. The CDR3 spells CAISESGEETQYF. In DNA form, the CDR3 reads TGTGCCATCAGTGAGTCGGGGGAAGAGACCCAGTACTTC.

In its sample, this clonotype was seen a few times. V and J are TRBV7-2 and TRBJ2-1; TRBD2 matches at 8 bases. The CDR3 has 14 amino acids. Per germline, CDR1 SGHTA and CDR2 FQGNSA. After removal of 2 bases from V and 8 bases from J, the junction contained 5 bases not matched to a gene. The CDR3 spells CASSLTGGLHEQFF. CDR3 nucleotide sequence: TGTGCCAGCAGCTTAACGGGGGGGCTGCATGAGCAGTTCTTC.

Concerning this clonotype: Just one base apart from a much larger clone, this may be a read error. The chain is built from TRBV7-2 and TRBJ2-3; either TRBD1 or TRBD2 may fit D (5 bases each). With 2 bases removed from V and 4 bases from J, the gap between germline ends came to 7 bases. Per the germline V gene, CDR1 is SGHTA and CDR2 is FQGNSA. This CDR3 contains 13 residues. The CDR3 sequence is CTSSLWGSDTQYF. The CDR3 coding sequence is TGTACCAGCAGCTTATGGGGGTCAGATACGCAGTATTTT.

This clonotype occurred a few times. J is TRBJ2-5 and V is TRBV7-2, with a possible D match to TRBD1 (5 bases). Trimming took 3 bases from V and 11 from J, leaving 19 bases between them. The CDR3 is made up of 14 amino acids. Germline V gene lookup returns CDR1 SGHTA and CDR2 FQGNSA. The CDR3 loop is CASSFNQGLGGQYF. CDR3 DNA sequence: TGTGCCAGCAGCTTCAATCAGGGTTTGGGTGGGCAGTACTTC.

This clonotype was observed a few times. The chain combines TRBV12-3 or TRBV12-4 with TRBJ2-4; D might be TRBD2 (5 bases). Trimming took 8 bases from V and 0 from J, leaving 8 bases between them. The CDR3 length is 13 residues. The CDR3 sequence is CASVRGAKNIQYF. In nucleotides, the CDR3 is TGTGCCAGCGTACGGGGAGCCAAAAACATTCAGTACTTC.

The chain couples TRBV19 to TRBJ2-3, with 8 positions matching TRBD1. This CDR3 spans 15 amino acids. The V gene's germline CDR1 is LNHDA and CDR2 SQIVND (reference sequence). V lost 7 bases and J lost 3; bases outside the gene matches: 9. The CDR3 sequence is CASNFRDRSTDTQYF. In DNA form, the CDR3 reads TGTGCCAGTAACTTCCGGGACAGGAGTACAGATACGCAGTATTTT.

This clonotype was found a few times. This sequence joins TRBV5-5 and TRBJ1-5; no clear D. The CDR3 runs to 15 residues. CDR1 and CDR2 (germline): SGHKS, YYEKEE (reference sequence). Trimming took off 0 bases at V and 0 bases at J, with 7 bases between the two ends. The CDR3 reads CASSLDTYSNQPQHF. In nucleotides, the CDR3 is TGTGCCAGCAGCTTGGATACCTATAGCAATCAGCCCCAGCATTTT. Combining the CDR3 with reference TRBV5-5 and TRBJ1-5 gives the whole variable domain DAGVTQSPTHLIKTRGQQVTLRCSPISGHKSVSWYQQVLGQGPQFIFQYYEKEERGRGNFPDRFSARQFPNYSSELNVNALLLGDSALYLCASSLDTYSNQPQHFGDGTRLSIL.

This sequence joins TRBV6-6 and TRBJ1-5; D possibly corresponds to TRBD1 (6 bases). Germline assignment: CDR1 MNHNY and CDR2 SVGAGI (reference sequence). There are 14 residues in the CDR3. V shed 8 bases and J shed 5 bases, with 16 bases lying between them. CDR3 sequence reads: CASDLDRFDQPQHF. The CDR3 DNA sequence: TGTGCCAGCGACCTAGACAGGTTTGATCAGCCCCAGCATTTT.

The table lists this clonotype with a few counts. The chain uses TRBV7-9 and TRBJ1-2; D may be TRBD1 (6 bases). The CDR3 length is 16 residues. From germline, CDR1 is SEHNR and CDR2 FQNEAQ (reference sequence). Trimming removed 10 bases from V and 4 bases from J, with 25 bases in between. The CDR3 here is CANLHAGAPHSYGYTF. The DNA of the CDR3 is TGTGCCAACTTACACGCAGGGGCCCCTCACTCCTATGGCTACACCTTC.

The DNA for the CDR3 is TGTGCCAGCAGTTGGCGCAAGAGCTCCTACGAGCAGTACTTC. Protein product: CASSWRKSSYEQYF. The chain combines TRBV6-2 or TRBV6-3 with TRBJ2-7; no clear D gene. CDR1 and CDR2 from the germline V gene are MNHEY and SVGEGT. V lost 4 bases to trimming and J lost 0 bases, with 10 bases between them. The CDR3 totals 14 residues.

The CDR3, as DNA: TGCGCCAGCAGCTTGGGGGTATCGGGACAGTACTATGGCTACACCTTC. Translation gives CASSLGVSGQYYGYTF. V and J are TRBV5-1 and TRBJ1-2; TRBD1 aligns across 7 bases. Germline loops: CDR1 SGHRS, CDR2 YFSETQ. CDR3 size: 16 residues. V shed 0 bases, J shed 3 bases, and the junction held 8 bases outside the gene matches.

The chain combines TRBV28 with TRBJ2-5; no definite D call. The CDR3 covers 13 residues. Between the trimmed V and J ends, which lost 6 bases and 5 bases, there was a span of 13 bases. Germline lookup yields CDR1 MDHEN and CDR2 SYDVKM. CDR3 sequence (DNA): TGTGCCAGCAGAGGTGGCAGTTGGGAGACCCAGTACTTC. Its translation: CASRGGSWETQYF.

In its sample, this clonotype was seen a few times. The chain recombines TRBV12-3 or TRBV12-4 with TRBJ2-1; weak D call: TRBD2 (6 bases). Trimming left V 7 bases short and J 12 bases short, with 16 bases between. This CDR3 contains 12 residues. The CDR3 loop is CASTGLVVRQFF. The CDR3 DNA reads as TGTGCCAGCACGGGACTCGTAGTTAGGCAGTTCTTC.